This TCR beta chain was recovered during a study of T-cell reconstitution after alpha-beta-depleted transplantation in children. Researchers prepared the TCRbeta library using unique molecular identifiers, the study reports. TCRdb called the PCR reads again in MiXCR, with one record for every CDR3 protein. The sample has about 830,000 distinct CDR3 sequences; less than 20% are singletons. Findings of the study overall: Some patients' high day-60 TCRbeta diversity was attributed to recipient cells surviving conditioning.

There are a few counts of this clonotype. Its target is unknown. The CDR3 extends over 14 amino acids. The germline V and J ends were trimmed by 1 base and 7 bases, with 10 bases remaining between them. In germline, CDR1 is SGHAT, CDR2 FQNNGV. This sample comprised PBMCs, mostly from graft donor cells, obtained 360 days after TCRalphabeta/CD19-depleted stem cell transplant. V and J are TRBV11-2 and TRBJ1-4; D remains ambiguous. The clonotype comes from a male patient aged 10 to 17 who had a stem cell transplant for acute lymphoblastic leukemia, so the T cells may come from the graft donor. The CDR3 sequence: CASSLGTDPEKLFF. The CDR3 nucleotides read TGTGCCAGCAGCTTAGGGACCGACCCTGAAAAACTGTTTTTT. Full variable domain (rest looked up from reference TRBV11-2 and TRBJ1-4): EAGVAQSPRYKIIEKRQSVAFWCNPISGHATLYWYQQILGQGPKLLIQFQNNGVVDDSQLPKDRFSAERLKGVDSTLKIQPAKLEDSAVYLCASSLGTDPEKLFFGSGTQLSVL.